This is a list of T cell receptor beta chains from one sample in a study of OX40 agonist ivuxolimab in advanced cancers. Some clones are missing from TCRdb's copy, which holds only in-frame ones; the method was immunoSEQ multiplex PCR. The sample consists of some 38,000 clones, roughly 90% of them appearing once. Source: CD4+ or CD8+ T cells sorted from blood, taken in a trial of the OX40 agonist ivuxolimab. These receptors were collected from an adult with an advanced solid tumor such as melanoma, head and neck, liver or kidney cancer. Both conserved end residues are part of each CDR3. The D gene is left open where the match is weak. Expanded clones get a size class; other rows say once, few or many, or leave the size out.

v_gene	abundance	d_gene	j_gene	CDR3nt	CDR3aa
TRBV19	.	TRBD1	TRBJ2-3	TGTGCCAGTAGGGGACAGGGCAGCACAGATACGCAGTATTTT	CASRGQGSTDTQYF
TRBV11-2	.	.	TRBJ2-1	TGTGCCAGCAGCTTCCCAGGACAGTCCTACAATGAGCAGTTCTTC	CASSFPGQSYNEQFF
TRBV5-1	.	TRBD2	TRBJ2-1	TGCGCCAGCAGCTTCTCTTCTAGCGGGGCCTTCAACAATGAGCAGTTCTTC	CASSFSSSGAFNNEQFF
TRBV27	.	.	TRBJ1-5	TGTGCCAGCAGTTTCTTAGGGCAGCCCCAGCATTTT	CASSFLGQPQHF
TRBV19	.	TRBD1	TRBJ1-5	TGTGCCAGTAGTATAGGCACAGGGGGGACTCAGCCCCAGCATTTT	CASSIGTGGTQPQHF
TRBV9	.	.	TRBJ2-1	TGTGCCAGCAACTCGGGGCAGGCATACGAGCAGTTCTTC	CASNSGQAYEQFF
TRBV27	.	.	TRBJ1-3	TGTGCCAGCAGTTTAACCGCCGGAAACACCATATATTTT	CASSLTAGNTIYF
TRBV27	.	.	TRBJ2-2	TGTGCCAGCCGTACCTTGGATAGGGGGAGCACGGCGGCCGGGGAGCTGTTTTTT	CASRTLDRGSTAAGELFF
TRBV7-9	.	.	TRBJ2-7	TGTGCCAGCAGCCCCCGCGGGCTAGCCTACGAGCAGTACTTC	CASSPRGLAYEQYF
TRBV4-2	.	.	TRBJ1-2	TGTGCCAGCAGCCAAGAGGGGGCAGTCGCTAACTATGGCTACACCTTC	CASSQEGAVANYGYTF
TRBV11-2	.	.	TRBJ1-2	TGTGCCAGCAGCTTAGATGGAGGATGGGACCCTAACTATGGCTACACCTTC	CASSLDGGWDPNYGYTF
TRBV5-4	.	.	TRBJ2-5	TGTGCCAGCAAAGCTCCTGGGTGGGAGACCCAGTACTTC	CASKAPGWETQYF
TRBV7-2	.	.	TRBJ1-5	TGTGCCAGCAGCCTAAAAACAGGAGACCCCCAGCATTTT	CASSLKTGDPQHF
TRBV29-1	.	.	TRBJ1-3	TGCAGCGTTGAGACGGGCAGCTCTGGAAACACCATATATTTT	CSVETGSSGNTIYF
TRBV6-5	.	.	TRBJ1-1	TGTGCCAGCAGTTACGGTGCAGGGAACACTGAAGCTTTCTTT	CASSYGAGNTEAFF
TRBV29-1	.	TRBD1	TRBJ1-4	TGCAGCGTTGAGGAGACCGGGACAGGTATTTTT	CSVEETGTGIF
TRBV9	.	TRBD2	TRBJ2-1	TGTGCCAGCAGCGAGGGGACTAGCGGTCAACCGATCAATGAGCAGTTCTTC	CASSEGTSGQPINEQFF
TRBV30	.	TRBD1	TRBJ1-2	TGTGCCTGGAGTGCCGGGACAGTGTATGGCTACACCTTC	CAWSAGTVYGYTF
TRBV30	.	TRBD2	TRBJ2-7	TGTGCCTGGGACGGGGCTAGCGGGAGGGAAATCTACGAGCAGTACTTC	CAWDGASGREIYEQYF
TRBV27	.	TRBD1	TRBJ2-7	TGTGCCAGCAGTTCACGGCTTGGACAGGGGTCCTACGAGCAGTACTTC	CASSSRLGQGSYEQYF
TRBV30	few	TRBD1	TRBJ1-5	TGTGCCTGGGACCCGGACAGGGTGGATCAGCCCCAGCATTTT	CAWDPDRVDQPQHF
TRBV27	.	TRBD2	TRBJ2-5	TGTGCCAGCTCCCCAAGTCTAGCGGGAGGGCCCGGTGAGGCCCAGTACTTC	CASSPSLAGGPGEAQYF
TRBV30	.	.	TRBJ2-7	TGTGCCTGCCTACAGGGCTACGAGCAGTACTTC	CACLQGYEQYF
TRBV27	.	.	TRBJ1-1	TGTGCCAGCAGTTTAGGGGGCGCGACGACTGAAGCTTTCTTT	CASSLGGATTEAFF
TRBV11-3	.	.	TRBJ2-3	TGTGCCAGCAGCCAACGCACAGATACGCAGTATTTT	CASSQRTDTQYF
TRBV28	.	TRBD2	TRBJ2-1	TGTGCCAGCAGGTCCCCTAGCGGGGGGATATACAATGAGCAGTTCTTC	CASRSPSGGIYNEQFF
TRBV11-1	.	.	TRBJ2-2	TGTGCCAGCAGCCCAGGCGCGGCAGACCTCACCGGGGAGCTGTTTTTT	CASSPGAADLTGELFF
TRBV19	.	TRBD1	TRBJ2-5	TGTGCCAGTAGTCCCGGGACAGGGGATCAAGAGACCCAGTACTTC	CASSPGTGDQETQYF
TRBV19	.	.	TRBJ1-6	TGTGCCAGTAGTTCGGGACTATTCCATAATTCACCCCTCCACTTT	CASSSGLFHNSPLHF
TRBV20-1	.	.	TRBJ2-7	TGCAGTGCTAACCCCGAGCAGTACTTC	CSANPEQYF
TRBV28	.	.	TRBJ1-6	TGTGCCAGCACCTCATGGCTGGGTGGAAATTCACCCCTCCACTTT	CASTSWLGGNSPLHF
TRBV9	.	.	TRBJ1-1	TGTGCCAGCAGCGTAGGGGGGTTGTGGGGCGCAGACACTGAAGCTTTCTTT	CASSVGGLWGADTEAFF
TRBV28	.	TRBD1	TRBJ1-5	TGTGCCAGCAGTTGGGACAGCGACAATCAGCCCCAGCATTTT	CASSWDSDNQPQHF
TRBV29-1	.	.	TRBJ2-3	TGCAGCGTAGAACTCATGTGGCAGGTGAAGCTATTCACAGATACGCAGTATTTT	CSVELMWQVKLFTDTQYF
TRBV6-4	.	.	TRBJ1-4	TGTGCCAGCAGTGTCAGAGAAAATGAAAAACTGTTTTTT	CASSVRENEKLFF
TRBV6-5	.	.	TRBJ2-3	TGTGCCAGCAGTTACTCGAACTCAGATACGCAGTATTTT	CASSYSNSDTQYF
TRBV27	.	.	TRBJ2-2	TGTGCCAGCAGTCTCGAATCGTCGGCCGGGGAGCTGTTTTTT	CASSLESSAGELFF
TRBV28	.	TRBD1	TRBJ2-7	TGTGCCAGCAGTTTTCGAGGACAGGGGAATCATTTGTACTTC	CASSFRGQGNHLYF
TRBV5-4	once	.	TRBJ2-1	TGTGCCAGCCTCAGGAGTGGCTACAATGAGCAGTTCTTC	CASLRSGYNEQFF
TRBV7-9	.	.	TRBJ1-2	TGTGCCAGCAGGTTGGGAGGGGAATGGGACTATGGCTACACCTTC	CASRLGGEWDYGYTF
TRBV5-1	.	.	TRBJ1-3	TGCGCCAGCAGCTTGGTGGGACCCGGAAACACCATATATTTT	CASSLVGPGNTIYF
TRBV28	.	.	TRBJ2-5	TGTGCCAGCAGTTCCCGGGACCGATCTAAAGAGACCCAGTACTTC	CASSSRDRSKETQYF